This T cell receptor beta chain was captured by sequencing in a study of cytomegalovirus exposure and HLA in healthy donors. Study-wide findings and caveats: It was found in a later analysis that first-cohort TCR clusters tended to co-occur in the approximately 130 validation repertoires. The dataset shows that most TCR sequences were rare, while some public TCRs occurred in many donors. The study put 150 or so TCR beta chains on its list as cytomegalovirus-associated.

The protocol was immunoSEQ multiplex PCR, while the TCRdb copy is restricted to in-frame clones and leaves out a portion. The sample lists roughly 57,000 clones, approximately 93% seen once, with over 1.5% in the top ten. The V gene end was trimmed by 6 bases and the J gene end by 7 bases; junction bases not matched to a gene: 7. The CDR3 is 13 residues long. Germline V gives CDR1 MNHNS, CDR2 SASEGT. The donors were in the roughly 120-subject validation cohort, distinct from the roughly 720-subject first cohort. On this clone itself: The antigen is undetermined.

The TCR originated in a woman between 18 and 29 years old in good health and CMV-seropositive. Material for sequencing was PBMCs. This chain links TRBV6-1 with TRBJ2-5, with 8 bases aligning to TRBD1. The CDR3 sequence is CASSPGQGLTQYF. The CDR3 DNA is TGTGCCAGCAGCCCCGGACAGGGTTTGACCCAGTACTTC.